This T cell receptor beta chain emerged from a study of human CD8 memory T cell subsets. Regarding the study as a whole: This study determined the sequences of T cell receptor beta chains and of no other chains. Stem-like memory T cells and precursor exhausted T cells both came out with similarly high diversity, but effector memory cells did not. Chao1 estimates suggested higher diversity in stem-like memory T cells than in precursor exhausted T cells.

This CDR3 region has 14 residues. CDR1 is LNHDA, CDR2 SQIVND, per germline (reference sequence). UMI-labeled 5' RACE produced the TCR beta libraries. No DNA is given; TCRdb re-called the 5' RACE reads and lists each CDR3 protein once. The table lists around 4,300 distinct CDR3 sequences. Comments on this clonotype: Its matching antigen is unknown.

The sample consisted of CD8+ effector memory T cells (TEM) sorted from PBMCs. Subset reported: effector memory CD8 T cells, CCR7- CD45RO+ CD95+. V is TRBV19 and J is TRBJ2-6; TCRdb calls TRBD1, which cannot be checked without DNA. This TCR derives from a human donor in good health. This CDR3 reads CASQGQMEANVLTF.